A single sample is the source of the 30 T cell receptor beta chains below, sequenced in a study of control samples from healthy donors and cancer patients. Method: immunoSEQ multiplex PCR; TCRdb's copy keeps in-frame clones and lacks some. The table records 90,000 or so clones, around nine tenths of them present only once. Material: PBMCs. These receptors were collected from a woman between 50 and 59 years old with colorectal cancer.

The J gene is TRBJ1-1, the V gene TRBV7-9; a possible D gene is TRBD1 (5 bases). There are 11 residues in the CDR3. Trimming took off 6 bases at V and 7 bases at J, with 9 bases between the two ends. Germline lookup yields CDR1 SEHNR and CDR2 FQNEAQ (reference sequence). The CDR3 DNA follows: TGTGCCAGCAGTGGGACCTTTGAAGCTTTCTTT. Protein sequence: CASSGTFEAFF.

The J gene is TRBJ2-1, the V gene TRBV24-1; TRBD2 matches 10 bases. CDR1 KGHDR and CDR2 SFDVKD come from the germline V gene. The CDR3 is made up of 14 amino acids. The V and J ends lost 6 bases and 5 bases, in that order; junction bases with no gene match: 3. CDR3 DNA sequence: TGTGCCACCAGTAGGAGCGGGGGGGACAATGAGCAGTTCTTC. This encodes CATSRSGGDNEQFF.

This clone was seen once. This rearrangement joins TRBV2 to TRBJ1-1; 10 bases agree with TRBD1. Unmatched junction bases numbered 20, after V lost 7 bases and J lost 3 bases. CDR1 and CDR2 from the germline V gene are SNHLY and FYNNEI. The CDR3 is 19 residues long. The CDR3 DNA is TGTGCCAGCACTCTGAGGGACAGGGGCCTTAGCTGGTTGGACACTGAAGCTTTCTTT. Protein product: CASTLRDRGLSWLDTEAFF.

A single count supports this clone. The chain links TRBV28 to TRBJ1-4, with 9 bases aligning to TRBD1. V shed 3 bases, J shed 8 bases, and the junction held 4 bases outside the gene matches. The germline CDR1 and CDR2 sequences are MDHEN and SYDVKM. The CDR3 spans 14 residues. The CDR3 loop reads CASSLNRGPEKLFF. CDR3 bases: TGTGCCAGCAGTTTGAACAGGGGGCCGGAAAAACTGTTTTTT. Based on the CDR3 plus reference TRBV28 and TRBJ1-4, the full variable domain is DVKVTQSSRYLVKRTGEKVFLECVQDMDHENMFWYRQDPGLGLRLIYFSYDVKMKEKGDIPEGYSVSREKKERFSLILESASTNQTSMYLCASSLNRGPEKLFFGSGTQLSVL.

The chain joins TRBV28 to TRBJ2-1; 10 positions agree with TRBD2. Germline lookup yields CDR1 MDHEN and CDR2 SYDVKM. CDR3 size: 14 residues. Trimming removed 6 bases from V and 4 bases from J; junction bases left unmatched: 3. The CDR3 spells CASRLAGAYNEQFF. The CDR3 DNA follows: TGTGCCAGCAGGCTAGCGGGGGCTTACAATGAGCAGTTCTTC.

The chain is built from TRBV5-1 and TRBJ1-2, with D maybe TRBD1 (5 bases). Germline V gene lookup returns CDR1 SGHRS and CDR2 YFSETQ. The CDR3 runs 13 residues. CDR3 DNA sequence: TGCCCCCGCAGCTTGGTCGGGGGGGATGGCTACACCTTC. Translation gives CPRSLVGGDGYTF.

This clone was detected once. The chain links TRBV19 to TRBJ1-1, with no clear D. Germline assignment: CDR1 LNHDA and CDR2 SQIVND (reference sequence). V lost 8 bases and J lost 0, with 10 bases in between. CDR3 length: 13 amino acids. DNA of the CDR3: TGTGCCAGTGGCGCAGCCCTGAACACTGAAGCTTTCTTT. It translates to CASGAALNTEAFF.

This clone has only a few counts. The chain recombines TRBV5-6 with TRBJ1-4; 7 nucleotides agree with TRBD1. J gave up 10 bases and V 4 bases, and 4 bases lay outside the gene matches. CDR1 is SGHDT and CDR2 is YYEEEE in the germline V gene. The CDR3 is 12 amino acids. DNA of the CDR3: TGTGCCAGCAGCACCACAGGGGTAAAACTGTTTTTT. Its translation: CASSTTGVKLFF.

The CDR3: CASSYFGRGHSNQPQHF. For the CDR3, the DNA is TGTGCCAGCAGTTACTTCGGGAGGGGTCATAGCAATCAGCCCCAGCATTTT. The chain links TRBV6-2 or TRBV6-3 to TRBJ1-5; tentatively, D is TRBD1 (5 bases). CDR1 MNHEY and CDR2 SVGEGT come from the germline V gene. Trimming shortened V by 1 base and J by 0 bases, and 13 bases separated the two germline ends. This CDR3 region has 17 residues.

V usage is TRBV5-1 and J usage is TRBJ2-2; 7 bases are shared with TRBD2. The CDR3 spans 15 residues. Trimming removed 3 bases from V and 6 bases from J; junction bases left unmatched: 8. Germline lookup yields CDR1 SGHRS and CDR2 YFSETQ. CDR3 sequence: CASSSRGVEAGELFF. The DNA for the CDR3 is TGCGCCAGCAGCTCCCGGGGGGTTGAGGCCGGGGAGCTGTTTTTT.

The rearrangement joins TRBV6-5 to TRBJ2-5; a possible D gene is TRBD1 (5 bases). The CDR3 spans 13 residues. Trimming removed 7 bases from V and 4 bases from J, with 13 bases in between. Germline CDR1 MNHEY, CDR2 SVGAGI. The CDR3: CASIMQGRETQYF. The CDR3 DNA reads as TGTGCCAGCATCATGCAGGGAAGAGAGACCCAGTACTTC.

The chain combines TRBV19 with TRBJ1-1; tentatively, D is TRBD1 (6 bases). V was shortened by 7 bases and J by 2 bases, with 14 bases between the two germline ends. The germline CDR1 and CDR2 sequences are LNHDA and SQIVND (reference sequence). The CDR3 covers 14 residues. CDR3 DNA: TGTGCCAGTACCTACAGGGATGGTAACACTGAAGCTTTCTTT. Translating it yields CASTYRDGNTEAFF. The full variable domain, rest sourced from reference TRBV19 and TRBJ1-1, is DGGITQSPKYLFRKEGQNVTLSCEQNLNHDAMYWYRQDPGQGLRLIYYSQIVNDFQKGDIAEGYSVSREKKESFPLTVTSAQKNPTAFYLCASTYRDGNTEAFFGQGTRLTVV.

The gene calls are TRBV24-1 and TRBJ1-2, with TRBD1 as a possible D gene (6 bases). Deletions cut 3 bases from V and 3 bases from J, with 10 bases between. Germline V gene lookup returns CDR1 KGHDR and CDR2 SFDVKD. The CDR3 totals 14 residues. The DNA of the CDR3 is TGTGCCACCAGTGATACCGGGGGGCACTATGGCTACACCTTC. Protein sequence: CATSDTGGHYGYTF.

This clone appeared a single time. The CDR3 reads CASSPRGMGVTDTQYF. DNA for the CDR3: TGTGCCAGCTCACCCCGGGGCATGGGAGTCACAGATACGCAGTATTTT. The rearrangement uses TRBV18 and TRBJ2-3; D may correspond to TRBD1 or TRBD2 (5 bases each). The CDR3 length is 16 residues. V gave up 3 bases and J gave up 2 bases, with 15 bases separating them. CDR1 KGHSH and CDR2 LQKENI come from the germline V gene. The full variable domain, rest sourced from reference TRBV18 and TRBJ2-3, is NAGVMQNPRHLVRRRGQEARLRCSPMKGHSHVYWYRQLPEEGLKFMVYLQKENIIDESGMPKERFSAEFPKEGPSILRIQQVVRGDSAAYFCASSPRGMGVTDTQYFGPGTRLTVL.

CDR3 protein: CASSDSSTFSGDSYEQYV. Here the CDR3 DNA reads TGTGCCAGCAGTGACTCCTCGACCTTCAGCGGGGACTCCTACGAGCAGTACGTC. The chain links TRBV6-4 to TRBJ2-7; TRBD2 matches 7 bases. Trimming at V came to 0 bases and at J to 0 bases, leaving 11 bases not matched to a gene. CDR3 length equals 18 residues. Germline CDR1 MRHNA, CDR2 SNTAGT.

The sample holds one count of this clone. The genes are TRBV30 and TRBJ1-4; D possibly corresponds to TRBD1 (5 bases). This CDR3 is 13 amino acids long. Germline CDR1 and CDR2: GTSNPN and SVGIG (reference sequence). For the CDR3, the DNA is TGTGCTGTAGGAGGGGCGCCTAATGAAAAACTGTTTTTT. Its protein product is CAVGGAPNEKLFF.

This chain links TRBV12-3 or TRBV12-4 with TRBJ1-1, with D unresolved. Trimming removed 6 bases at V and 0 bases at J, with 8 bases between. The CDR3 covers 13 residues. CDR3 sequence reads: CASSRTMNTEAFF. The CDR3 DNA sequence: TGTGCCAGCAGCCGAACCATGAACACTGAAGCTTTCTTT.

The chain recombines TRBV10-2 with TRBJ2-2; 10 bases are shared with TRBD1. Per germline, CDR1 WSHSY and CDR2 SAAADI. After removal of 4 bases from V and 2 bases from J, the junction contained 1 base not matched to a gene. This CDR3 spans 15 amino acids. The CDR3 spells CASSGQGANTGELFF. As DNA, the CDR3 is TGCGCCAGCAGTGGACAGGGGGCCAACACCGGGGAGCTGTTTTTT.

This sequence joins TRBV4-1 and TRBJ2-6; D gene ambiguous. Trimming cost V 9 bases and J 0 bases, with 9 bases left between them. This CDR3 is 14 amino acids long. Germline loops: CDR1 MGHRA, CDR2 YSYEKL. The chain's CDR3 is CASTPYSGANVLTF. For the CDR3, the DNA is TGCGCCAGTACACCTTACTCTGGGGCCAACGTCCTGACTTTC.

The rearrangement joins TRBV13 to TRBJ2-1; a weak D match, TRBD2 (5 bases). V lost 4 bases and J lost 6, with 13 bases in between. Germline CDR1 PRHDT, CDR2 FYEKMQ (reference sequence). The CDR3 is 14 residues long. CDR3 region: CASSSPRALNEQFF. In DNA, the CDR3 is TGTGCCAGCAGCTCCCCGAGGGCACTCAATGAGCAGTTCTTC. The full variable domain, its missing parts supplied by reference TRBV13 and TRBJ2-1, is AAGVIQSPRHLIKEKRETATLKCYPIPRHDTVYWYQQGPGQDPQFLISFYEKMQSDKGSIPDRFSAQQFSDYHSELNMSSLELGDSALYFCASSSPRALNEQFFGPGTRLTVL.

The V gene is TRBV4-3, the J gene TRBJ2-3; the D gene could be TRBD1 or TRBD2 (6 bases each). The CDR3 loop spans 15 amino acids. Germline V gene lookup returns CDR1 LGHNA and CDR2 YSLEER. The V end was cut by 0 bases, the J end by 6 bases, with 13 bases between. CDR3 region: CASSQEWQGRDTQYF. The DNA of the CDR3 is TGCGCCAGCAGCCAAGAATGGCAGGGGAGGGATACGCAGTATTTT.

The V call is TRBV7-2, the J call TRBJ2-2; 12 positions agree with TRBD1. Germline values: CDR1 SGHTA, CDR2 FQGNSA. The junction had 5 bases not matched to a gene; V was cut back by 6 bases and J by 6 bases. This CDR3 is 15 amino acids long. In DNA, the CDR3 is TGTGCCAGCAGTCGGGACAGGGGGCGTTCCGGGGAGCTGTTTTTT. Protein: CASSRDRGRSGELFF.

The chain is built from TRBV9 and TRBJ2-4, with 7 nucleotides matching TRBD1. J was trimmed by 6 bases and V by 4 bases; bases with no gene match: 7. The CDR3 has 14 amino acids. Germline CDR1 reads SGDLS; CDR2 reads YYNGEE. CDR3 DNA: TGTGCCAGCAGCCCCGAAGGGGGCGGAAACATTCAGTACTTC. Residues: CASSPEGGGNIQYF.

The CDR3 nucleotides are TGTGCCAGCAACCCCCGGGACAGGGTCTACGAGCAGTACGTC. Translation gives CASNPRDRVYEQYV. The chain carries TRBV21-1 and TRBJ2-7; TRBD1 was called by the table and not checked on the DNA. TRBV21-1 is classified as a pseudogene. CDR3 length equals 14 residues.

J is TRBJ1-1 and V is TRBV6-5; D is perhaps TRBD1 (6 bases). V was clipped by 2 bases and J by 5 bases, with 15 bases between them. Germline V lookup: CDR1 MNHEY, CDR2 SVGAGI. CDR3 length: 15 amino acids. The CDR3 DNA reads TGTGCCAGCAGTTACGGGGGCAGGTCGGGGACTGAAGCTTTCTTT. Amino acid sequence: CASSYGGRSGTEAFF.

The gene calls are TRBV6-5 and TRBJ1-1, with TRBD1 identical over 7 bases. Looked up from germline, CDR1 is MNHEY and CDR2 is SVGAGI. This CDR3 region has 13 residues. V was pared by 7 bases and J by 11 bases, with 13 bases of the junction left unmatched. The CDR3 DNA reads TGTGCCAGCACCTCCACCTCGACAGGGAAGGCTTTCTTT. Encoded protein: CASTSTSTGKAFF.

This chain connects TRBV18 to TRBJ2-2, with unresolved D. Germline CDR1 is KGHSH and CDR2 is LQKENI. The CDR3 extends over 15 amino acids. Trimming took off 2 bases at V and 0 bases at J, with 7 bases between the two ends. CDR3 nucleotide sequence: TGTGCCAGCTCACCATCCGGAGCGAACACCGGGGAGCTGTTTTTT. Amino acid sequence: CASSPSGANTGELFF.

The chain couples TRBV4-1 to TRBJ1-1, with D possibly matching TRBD1 (6 bases). From germline, CDR1 is MGHRA and CDR2 YSYEKL. V lost 1 base, J lost 1 base, and 19 bases lay in between. The CDR3 sequence is 18 residues long. The CDR3 spells CASSQVTVQGPTNTEAFF. CDR3 bases: TGCGCCAGCAGCCAAGTCACAGTACAGGGTCCGACGAACACTGAAGCTTTCTTT.

CDR3 nucleotides: TGTGCCAGCAGCCAGGGCAGGCTCACAGATACGCAGTATTTT. Protein: CASSQGRLTDTQYF. The rearrangement links TRBV7-7 to TRBJ2-3; tentatively, D is TRBD1 (5 bases). From germline, CDR1 is SSHAT and CDR2 FNYEAQ (reference sequence). The CDR3 runs 14 residues. V was cut by 5 bases and J by 2 bases, with 11 bases left in between.

J is TRBJ2-7 and V is TRBV24-1, with D possibly TRBD1 on 6 matching bases. The CDR3 has 16 amino acids. The germline V gene has CDR1 KGHDR and CDR2 SFDVKD. Trimming took off 0 bases at V and 2 bases at J, with 13 bases between the two ends. CDR3 bases: TGTGCCACCAGTGATTTGAGACAGGTGAACACCTACGAGCAGTACGTC. The encoded protein is CATSDLRQVNTYEQYV.